This T cell receptor (beta chain) originates from a study of cytomegalovirus exposure and HLA in healthy donors. About this clone itself: Its target is not known.

PCR amplification relied on 60 Vbeta primers (plus 13 Jbeta primers). Assay: immunoSEQ multiplex PCR; the TCRdb copy retains only in-frame clones and omits some. Its listing shows approximately 58,000 clones. The V segment lost 6 bases and the J segment 3 bases; nucleotides outside the gene matches: 7. The CDR3 has 15 residues. Germline CDR1 SGHAT, CDR2 FQNNGV. Study-level points and caveats: The authors listed approximately 160 TCR beta chains as cytomegalovirus-associated. In a later analysis, TCR beta V- and J-gene trimming showed a link to a missense DCLRE1C variant.

This chain connects TRBV11-2 to TRBJ2-2; 7 nucleotides line up with TRBD2. This clonotype originated in a woman younger than 35 in good health and CMV-seronegative. The specimen was PBMCs. The CDR3, as DNA: TGTGCCAGCAGAAAATTGCGGGGGTACACCGGGGAGCTGTTTTTT. This translates into CASRKLRGYTGELFF. Full variable domain (missing parts from reference TRBV11-2 and TRBJ2-2): EAGVAQSPRYKIIEKRQSVAFWCNPISGHATLYWYQQILGQGPKLLIQFQNNGVVDDSQLPKDRFSAERLKGVDSTLKIQPAKLEDSAVYLCASRKLRGYTGELFFGEGSRLTVL.